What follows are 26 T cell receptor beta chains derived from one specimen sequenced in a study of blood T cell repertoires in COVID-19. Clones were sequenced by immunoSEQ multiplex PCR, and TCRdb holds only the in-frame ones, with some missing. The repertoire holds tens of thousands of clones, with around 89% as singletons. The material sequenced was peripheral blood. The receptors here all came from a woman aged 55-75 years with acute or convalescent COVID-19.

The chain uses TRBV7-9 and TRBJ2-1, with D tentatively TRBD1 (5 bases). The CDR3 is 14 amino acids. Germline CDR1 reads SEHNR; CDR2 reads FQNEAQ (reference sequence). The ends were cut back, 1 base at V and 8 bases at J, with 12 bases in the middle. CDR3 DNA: TGTGCCAGCAGCTTAGGATTGTTAGGGGATGAGCAGTTCTTC. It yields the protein CASSLGLLGDEQFF.

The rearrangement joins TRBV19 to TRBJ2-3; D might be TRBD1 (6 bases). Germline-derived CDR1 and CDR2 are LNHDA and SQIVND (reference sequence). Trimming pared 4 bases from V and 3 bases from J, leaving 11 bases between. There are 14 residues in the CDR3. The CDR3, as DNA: TGTGCCAGTAGTAGTCCCCAGGGGACAGATACGCAGTATTTT. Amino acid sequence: CASSSPQGTDTQYF.

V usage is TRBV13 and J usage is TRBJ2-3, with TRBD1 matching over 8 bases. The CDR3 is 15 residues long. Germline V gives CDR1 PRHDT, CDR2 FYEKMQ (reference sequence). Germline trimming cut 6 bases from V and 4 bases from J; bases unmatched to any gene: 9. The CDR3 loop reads CASRPMDRVADTQYF. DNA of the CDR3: TGTGCCAGCAGACCCATGGACAGGGTGGCAGATACGCAGTATTTT. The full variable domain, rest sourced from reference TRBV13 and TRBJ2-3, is AAGVIQSPRHLIKEKRETATLKCYPIPRHDTVYWYQQGPGQDPQFLISFYEKMQSDKGSIPDRFSAQQFSDYHSELNMSSLELGDSALYFCASRPMDRVADTQYFGPGTRLTVL.

CDR3 residues: CASTAQGGPASGELFF. CDR3 sequence (DNA): TGTGCCAGCACCGCCCAAGGGGGTCCCGCATCCGGGGAGCTGTTTTTT. This chain joins TRBV7-9 and TRBJ2-2, with D maybe TRBD1 (6 bases). This CDR3 region has 16 residues. Trimming pared 7 bases from V and 6 bases from J, leaving 21 bases between. From germline, CDR1 is SEHNR and CDR2 FQNEAQ (reference sequence).

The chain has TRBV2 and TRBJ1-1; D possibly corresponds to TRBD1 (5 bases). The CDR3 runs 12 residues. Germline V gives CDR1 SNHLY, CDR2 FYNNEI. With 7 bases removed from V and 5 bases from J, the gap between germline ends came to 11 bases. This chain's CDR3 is CASTTSGTEAFF. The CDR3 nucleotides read TGTGCCAGCACCACTTCAGGGACTGAAGCTTTCTTT.

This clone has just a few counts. CDR3 sequence reads: CAWRPTGIIKGNEKLFF. In nucleotides, the CDR3 is TGTGCCTGGAGACCCACAGGGATCATAAAGGGTAATGAAAAACTGTTTTTT. The chain has TRBV30 and TRBJ1-4, with D possibly being TRBD1 (6 bases). Germline V gives CDR1 GTSNPN, CDR2 SVGIG (reference sequence). There are 17 residues in the CDR3. Trimming left V 3 bases short and J 4 bases short, with 21 bases between. Full variable domain (remainder filled in from reference TRBV30 and TRBJ1-4): SQTIHQWPATLVQPVGSPLSLECTVEGTSNPNLYWYRQAAGRGLQLLFYSVGIGQISSEVPQNLSASRPQDRQFILSSKKLLLSDSGFYLCAWRPTGIIKGNEKLFFGSGTQLSVL.

The CDR3 loop is CASSPLQGGMETQYF. The DNA of the CDR3 is TGTGCCAGTAGCCCCCTACAGGGGGGAATGGAGACCCAGTACTTC. V and J are TRBV19 and TRBJ2-5, with 8 bases aligning to TRBD1. This CDR3 has 15 amino acids. Germline values: CDR1 LNHDA, CDR2 SQIVND (reference sequence). The V and J ends lost 6 bases and 5 bases, in that order; junction bases with no gene match: 11.

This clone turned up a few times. This CDR3 reads CASGRQNTEAFF. CDR3 sequence (DNA): TGTGCCAGCGGCAGACAGAACACTGAAGCTTTCTTT. The chain joins TRBV18 to TRBJ1-1; D unclear. V lost 8 bases and J lost 1, with 8 bases in between. This CDR3 is 12 amino acids long. The germline gives CDR1 KGHSH, CDR2 LQKENI.

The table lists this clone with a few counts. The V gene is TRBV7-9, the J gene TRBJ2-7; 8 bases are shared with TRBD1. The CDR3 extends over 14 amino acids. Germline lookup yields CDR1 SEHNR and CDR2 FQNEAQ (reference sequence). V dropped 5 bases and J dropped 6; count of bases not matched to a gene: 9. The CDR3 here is CASSPSSGTGEQYV. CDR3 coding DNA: TGTGCCAGCAGCCCCTCTTCCGGGACAGGCGAGCAGTACGTC.

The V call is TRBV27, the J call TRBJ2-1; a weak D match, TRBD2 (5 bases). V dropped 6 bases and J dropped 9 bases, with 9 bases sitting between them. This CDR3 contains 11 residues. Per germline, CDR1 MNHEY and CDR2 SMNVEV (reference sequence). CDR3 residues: CASSRRGEQFF. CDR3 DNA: TGTGCCAGCAGCCGTCGGGGTGAGCAGTTCTTC.

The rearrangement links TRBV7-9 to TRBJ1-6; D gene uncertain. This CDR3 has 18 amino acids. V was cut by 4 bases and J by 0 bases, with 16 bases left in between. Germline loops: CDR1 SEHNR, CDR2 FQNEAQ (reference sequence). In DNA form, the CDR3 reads TGTGCCAGCAGCTCAATGGGTGAGGCAAGCTCCTATAATTCACCCCTCCACTTT. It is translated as CASSSMGEASSYNSPLHF.

CDR3 amino acids: CASSLQGSQPQHF. CDR3 sequence (DNA): TGTGCCAGCAGCTTACAGGGTTCGCAGCCCCAGCATTTT. V is TRBV13 and J is TRBJ1-5, with D perhaps matching TRBD1 (5 bases). The CDR3 spans 13 residues. Looked up from germline, CDR1 is PRHDT and CDR2 is FYEKMQ (reference sequence). Trimming cost V 2 bases and J 7 bases, with 9 bases left between them.

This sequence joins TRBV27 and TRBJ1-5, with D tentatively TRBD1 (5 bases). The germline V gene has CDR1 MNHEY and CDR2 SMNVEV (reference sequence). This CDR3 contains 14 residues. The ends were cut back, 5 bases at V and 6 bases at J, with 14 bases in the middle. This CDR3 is CASSLADGGQPQHF. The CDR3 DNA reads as TGTGCCAGCAGTCTAGCCGACGGGGGTCAGCCCCAGCATTTT.

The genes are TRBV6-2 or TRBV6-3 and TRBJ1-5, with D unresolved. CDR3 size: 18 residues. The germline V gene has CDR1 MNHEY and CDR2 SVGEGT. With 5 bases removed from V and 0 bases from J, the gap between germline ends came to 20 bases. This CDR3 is CASSNLRETLYSNQPQHF. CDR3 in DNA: TGTGCCAGCAGTAACCTCCGGGAGACGCTTTATAGCAATCAGCCCCAGCATTTT.

In DNA form, the CDR3 reads TGTGCCAGCAGCTTGGCCTGGGACAGCCAAGAGACCCAGTACTTC. It codes for CASSLAWDSQETQYF. J is TRBJ2-5 and V is TRBV5-6, with 7 bases fitting TRBD1. The V and J ends lost 0 bases and 1 base, in that order; junction bases with no gene match: 3. Germline CDR1 is SGHDT and CDR2 is YYEEEE. This CDR3 comprises 15 residues.

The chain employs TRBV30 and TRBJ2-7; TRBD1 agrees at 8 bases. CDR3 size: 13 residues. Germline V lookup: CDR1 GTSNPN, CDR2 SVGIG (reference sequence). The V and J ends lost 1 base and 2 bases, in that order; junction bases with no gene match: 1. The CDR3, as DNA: TGTGCCTGGAGTGCGGACAGGGCCTACGAGCAGTACGTC. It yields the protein CAWSADRAYEQYV.

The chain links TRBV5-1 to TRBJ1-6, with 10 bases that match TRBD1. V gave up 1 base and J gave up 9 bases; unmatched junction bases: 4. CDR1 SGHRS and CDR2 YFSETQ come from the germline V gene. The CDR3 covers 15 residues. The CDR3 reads CASSLSGQGSSPLHF. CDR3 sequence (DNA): TGCGCCAGCAGCTTGTCGGGACAGGGGAGTTCACCCCTCCACTTT.

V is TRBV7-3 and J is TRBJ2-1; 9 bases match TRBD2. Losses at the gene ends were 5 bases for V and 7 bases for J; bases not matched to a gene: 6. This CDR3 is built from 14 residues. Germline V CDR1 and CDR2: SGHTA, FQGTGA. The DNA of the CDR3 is TGTGCCAGCAGCGCGGGACTAGCTTGGAATGAGCAGTTCTTC. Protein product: CASSAGLAWNEQFF.

CDR3 sequence: CAISNAGDVQPQHF. The CDR3 DNA reads TGTGCCATCAGCAATGCGGGGGACGTACAGCCCCAGCATTTT. This chain uses TRBV10-3 with TRBJ1-5; maybe TRBD1 (5 bases). The CDR3 is 14 amino acids. V lost 6 bases, J lost 7 bases, and 16 bases lay in between. Germline V CDR1 and CDR2: ENHRY, SYGVKD.

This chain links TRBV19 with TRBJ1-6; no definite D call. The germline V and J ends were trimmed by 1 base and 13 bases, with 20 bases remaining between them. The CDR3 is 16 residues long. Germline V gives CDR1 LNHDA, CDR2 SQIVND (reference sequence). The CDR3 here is CASSIGQRSGSFPLHF. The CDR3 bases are TGTGCCAGTAGTATAGGGCAGCGGTCAGGATCATTCCCCCTCCACTTT. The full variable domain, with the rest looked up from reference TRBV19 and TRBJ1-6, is DGGITQSPKYLFRKEGQNVTLSCEQNLNHDAMYWYRQDPGQGLRLIYYSQIVNDFQKGDIAEGYSVSREKKESFPLTVTSAQKNPTAFYLCASSIGQRSGSFPLHFGNGTRLTVT.

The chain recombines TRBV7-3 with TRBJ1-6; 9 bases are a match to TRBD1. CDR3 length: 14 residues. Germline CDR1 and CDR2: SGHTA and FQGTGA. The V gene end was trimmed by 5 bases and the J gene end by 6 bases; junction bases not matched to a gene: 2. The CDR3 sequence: CASSPTGGNSPLHF. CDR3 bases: TGTGCCAGCAGCCCGACAGGGGGTAATTCACCCCTCCACTTT. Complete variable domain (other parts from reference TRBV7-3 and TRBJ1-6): GAGVSQTPSNKVTEKGKYVELRCDPISGHTALYWYRQSLGQGPEFLIYFQGTGAADDSGLPNDRFFAVRPEGSVSTLKIQRTERGDSAVYLCASSPTGGNSPLHFGNGTRLTVT.

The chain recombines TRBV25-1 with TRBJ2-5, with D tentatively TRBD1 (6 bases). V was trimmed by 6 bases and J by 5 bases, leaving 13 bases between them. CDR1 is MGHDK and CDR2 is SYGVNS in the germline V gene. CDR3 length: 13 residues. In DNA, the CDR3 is TGTGCCAGCAGGGGACAATTAGTGGAGACCCAGTACTTC. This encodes CASRGQLVETQYF. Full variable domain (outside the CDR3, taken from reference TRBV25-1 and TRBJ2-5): EADIYQTPRYLVIGTGKKITLECSQTMGHDKMYWYQQDPGMELHLIHYSYGVNSTEKGDLSSESTVSRIRTEHFPLTLESARPSHTSQYLCASRGQLVETQYFGPGTRLLVL.

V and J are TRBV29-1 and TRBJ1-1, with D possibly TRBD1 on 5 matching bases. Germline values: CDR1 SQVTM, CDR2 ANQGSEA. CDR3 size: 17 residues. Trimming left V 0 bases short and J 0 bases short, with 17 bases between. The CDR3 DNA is TGCAGCGTTGAAGAACTTCTTGGGGCGGGAATGAACACTGAAGCTTTCTTT. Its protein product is CSVEELLGAGMNTEAFF.

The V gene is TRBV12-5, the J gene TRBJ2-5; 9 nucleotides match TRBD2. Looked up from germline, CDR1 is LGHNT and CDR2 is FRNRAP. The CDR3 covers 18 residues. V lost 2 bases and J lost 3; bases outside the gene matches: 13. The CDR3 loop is CASGLYPRGREGEETQYF. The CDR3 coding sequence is TGTGCTAGTGGTTTGTACCCCCGGGGGCGGGAGGGCGAAGAGACCCAGTACTTC.

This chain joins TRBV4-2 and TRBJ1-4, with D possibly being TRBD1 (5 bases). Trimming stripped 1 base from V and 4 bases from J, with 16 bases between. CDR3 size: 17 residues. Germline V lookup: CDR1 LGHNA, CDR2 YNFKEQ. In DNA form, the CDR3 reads TGTGCCAGCAGCCAAGGAAGAGGAATGGGGGGTAATGAAAAACTGTTTTTT. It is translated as CASSQGRGMGGNEKLFF.

In nucleotides, the CDR3 is TGCGCCAGCAGGCTGGGCGGAAGCGGTGGCTACACCTTC. Translating gives CASRLGGSGGYTF. The rearrangement uses TRBV5-1 and TRBJ1-2; no firm D call. V lost 5 bases, J lost 7 bases, and 15 bases lay in between. The CDR3 spans 13 residues. Germline CDR1 and CDR2: SGHRS and YFSETQ.